The next 15 T cell receptor beta chains were all read from a single sample in a study of T-cell memory formation after mild COVID-19. One entry per CDR3 protein, called by TCRdb with MiXCR from the 5' RACE reads. The profile covers 120,000 or so distinct CDR3 sequences, with roughly 15% appearing a single time and more than 11% taken by the ten largest. What was sequenced was PBMCs or a T cell subset sorted from them (not recorded which). These receptors were taken from an adult woman who had mild COVID-19 (a few samples of this study predate the infection). Cell type and time point are not known.

The chain links TRBV9 to TRBJ1-6; possible D gene TRBD1, 6 bases. This CDR3 region has 13 residues. CDR1 is SGDLS, CDR2 YYNGEE, per germline. V lost 4 bases, J lost 8 bases, and 10 bases lay in between. CDR3 sequence reads: CASSSRGDSPLHF. In nucleotides, the CDR3 is TGTGCCAGCAGCTCAAGGGGGGATTCACCCCTCCACTTT. Full variable domain (outside the CDR3, taken from reference TRBV9 and TRBJ1-6): DSGVTQTPKHLITATGQRVTLRCSPRSGDLSVYWYQQSLDQGLQFLIQYYNGEERAKGNILERFSAQQFPDLHSELNLSSLELGDSALYFCASSSRGDSPLHFGNGTRLTVT.

This clonotype was detected a few times. The J gene is TRBJ1-6, the V gene TRBV5-5, with unresolved D. Per the germline V gene, CDR1 is SGHKS and CDR2 is YYEKEE (reference sequence). There are 13 residues in the CDR3. V was clipped by 0 bases and J by 7 bases, with 5 bases between them. The CDR3 nucleotides are TGTGCCAGCAGCTTGGAACCCAATTCACCCCTCCACTTT. Residues: CASSLEPNSPLHF.

J is TRBJ1-5 and V is TRBV5-1; 7 bases line up with TRBD1. CDR3 length: 14 residues. The junction had 10 bases not matched to a gene; V was cut back by 4 bases and J by 9 bases. Germline values: CDR1 SGHRS, CDR2 YFSETQ. CDR3 sequence (DNA): TGCGCCAGCAGCACGGGACAGTTAAAGGGGCCCCAGCATTTT. It codes for CASSTGQLKGPQHF.

The V gene is TRBV7-6, the J gene TRBJ2-4; D may be TRBD2 (5 bases). Germline V gives CDR1 SGHVS, CDR2 FNYEAQ. The CDR3 covers 18 residues. V was shortened by 5 bases and J by 0 bases, with 20 bases between the two germline ends. DNA for the CDR3: TGTGCCAGCAGCCCCGGTGGGTTCAGCGGTCTAGCCAAAAACATTCAGTACTTC. As protein: CASSPGGFSGLAKNIQYF. Using reference TRBV7-6 and TRBJ2-4 for the parts outside the CDR3, the full variable domain is GAGVSQSPRYKVTKRGQDVALRCDPISGHVSLYWYRQALGQGPEFLTYFNYEAQQDKSGLPNDRFSAERPEGSISTLTIQRTEQRDSAMYRCASSPGGFSGLAKNIQYFGAGTRLSVL.

The chain employs TRBV12-3 or TRBV12-4 and TRBJ2-1; 8 nucleotides match TRBD2. J was trimmed by 0 bases and V by 3 bases; bases with no gene match: 4. The CDR3 contains 16 residues. The CDR3 here is CASSFLAGRSYNEQFF. The CDR3 region has the DNA TGTGCCAGCAGTTTTTTAGCGGGGCGCTCCTACAATGAGCAGTTCTTC.

At least ten counts were recorded for this clonotype. The chain employs TRBV20-1 and TRBJ2-7; 10 bases match TRBD1. J was trimmed by 4 bases and V by 4 bases; bases with no gene match: 10. The length of the CDR3 is 15 residues. Germline V gene sequence: CDR1 DFQATT, CDR2 SNEGSKA (reference sequence). The chain's CDR3 is CSANLGTGVSYEQYF. The CDR3 DNA is TGCAGTGCTAATTTAGGGACAGGGGTCTCTTACGAGCAGTACTTC.

The chain recombines TRBV10-3 with TRBJ2-7; 8 bases are shared with TRBD1. The CDR3 has 19 amino acids. Germline trimming cut 7 bases from V and 1 base from J; bases unmatched to any gene: 21. Germline V gene sequence: CDR1 ENHRY, CDR2 SYGVKD. The CDR3 loop is CAITQMENTGGKLSYEQYF. CDR3 nucleotide sequence: TGTGCCATCACCCAGATGGAGAATACAGGGGGGAAGTTGTCCTACGAGCAGTACTTC.

This chain uses TRBV4-1 with TRBJ1-4; D gene uncertain. V lost 0 bases and J lost 4, with 12 bases in between. The CDR3 loop spans 16 amino acids. CDR1 and CDR2 from the germline V gene are MGHRA and YSYEKL. CDR3 nucleotide sequence: TGCGCCAGCAGCCAAGATCAGAACAGCTATAATGAAAAACTGTTTTTT. It yields the protein CASSQDQNSYNEKLFF.

The genes are TRBV19 and TRBJ1-1; a possible D gene is TRBD1 (5 bases). This CDR3 comprises 14 residues. V dropped 6 bases and J dropped 4 bases, with 15 bases sitting between them. Germline V gene sequence: CDR1 LNHDA, CDR2 SQIVND (reference sequence). CDR3 sequence reads: CASSTRREATEAFF. The CDR3 coding sequence is TGTGCCAGTAGCACCCGCAGGGAGGCCACTGAAGCTTTCTTT.

This clonotype showed up just a few times. This chain links TRBV9 with TRBJ1-4; the D gene is possibly TRBD1 (5 bases). Germline lookup yields CDR1 SGDLS and CDR2 YYNGEE. The ends were cut back, 2 bases at V and 4 bases at J, with 12 bases in the middle. There are 15 residues in the CDR3. CDR3 sequence: CASSVDRQLNEKLFF. In DNA, the CDR3 is TGTGCCAGCAGCGTTGACCGACAGCTTAATGAAAAACTGTTTTTT.

This clonotype was seen a handful of times. V gene TRBV15 combines with J gene TRBJ1-5, with D tentatively TRBD1 (5 bases). The CDR3 covers 17 residues. The ends were cut back, 0 bases at V and 0 bases at J, with 12 bases in the middle. Germline V gives CDR1 LNHNV, CDR2 YYDKDF (reference sequence). As DNA, the CDR3 is TGTGCCACCAGCAGAGATCAAGGGACTTATAGCAATCAGCCCCAGCATTTT. Translation gives CATSRDQGTYSNQPQHF.

This clonotype has only a few counts. The chain has TRBV15 and TRBJ2-2; D is unresolved. V was trimmed by 1 base and J by 1 base, leaving 4 bases between them. This CDR3 has 14 amino acids. Germline V CDR1 and CDR2: LNHNV, YYDKDF (reference sequence). In nucleotides, the CDR3 is TGTGCCACCAGCAGAGGAAGGAACACCGGGGAGCTGTTTTTT. Translating it yields CATSRGRNTGELFF.

This chain connects TRBV5-5 to TRBJ2-3; 7 nucleotides line up with TRBD2. The CDR3 runs to 15 residues. Per germline, CDR1 SGHKS and CDR2 YYEKEE (reference sequence). V dropped 4 bases and J dropped 3; count of bases not matched to a gene: 8. CDR3 protein: CASSEAGLITDTQYF. The CDR3 region has the DNA TGTGCCAGCAGCGAAGCGGGACTAATTACAGATACGCAGTATTTT. Complete variable domain (other parts from reference TRBV5-5 and TRBJ2-3): DAGVTQSPTHLIKTRGQQVTLRCSPISGHKSVSWYQQVLGQGPQFIFQYYEKEERGRGNFPDRFSARQFPNYSSELNVNALLLGDSALYLCASSEAGLITDTQYFGPGTRLTVL.

The rearrangement links TRBV5-4 to TRBJ2-3; D perhaps matches TRBD1 (6 bases). Germline assignment: CDR1 SGHNT and CDR2 YYREEE (reference sequence). V lost 1 base, J lost 1 base, and 10 bases lay in between. The CDR3 length is 15 residues. The CDR3 DNA reads as TGTGCCAGCAGCTTGAAGCGACAGGGCACAGATACGCAGTATTTT. It encodes CASSLKRQGTDTQYF. The full variable domain, in which reference TRBV5-4 and TRBJ2-3 provide the parts outside the CDR3, is ETGVTQSPTHLIKTRGQQVTLRCSSQSGHNTVSWYQQALGQGPQFIFQYYREEENGRGNFPPRFSGLQFPNYSSELNVNALELDDSALYLCASSLKRQGTDTQYFGPGTRLTVL.

The chain is built from TRBV20-1 and TRBJ2-1; D ambiguous. Per the germline V gene, CDR1 is DFQATT and CDR2 is SNEGSKA (reference sequence). This CDR3 is 16 amino acids long. V dropped 0 bases and J dropped 0 bases, with 12 bases sitting between them. In nucleotides, the CDR3 is TGCAGTGCTAGAGATCAGCTTTCCCCCTCCTACAATGAGCAGTTCTTC. As protein: CSARDQLSPSYNEQFF.